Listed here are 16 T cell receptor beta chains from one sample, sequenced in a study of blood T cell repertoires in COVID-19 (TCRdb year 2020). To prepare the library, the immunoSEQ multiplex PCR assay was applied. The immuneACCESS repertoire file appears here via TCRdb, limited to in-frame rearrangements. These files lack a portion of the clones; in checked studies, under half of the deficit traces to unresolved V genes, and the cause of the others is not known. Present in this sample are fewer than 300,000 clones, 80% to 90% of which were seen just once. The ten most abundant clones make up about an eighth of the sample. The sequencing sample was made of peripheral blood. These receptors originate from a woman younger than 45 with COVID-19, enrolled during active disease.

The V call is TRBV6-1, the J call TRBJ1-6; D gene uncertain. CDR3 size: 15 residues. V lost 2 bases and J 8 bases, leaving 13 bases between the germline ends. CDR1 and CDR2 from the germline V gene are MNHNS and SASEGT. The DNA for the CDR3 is TGTGCCAGCAGTGAATTAGCGGACGGATATTCACCCCTCCACTTT. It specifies CASSELADGYSPLHF.

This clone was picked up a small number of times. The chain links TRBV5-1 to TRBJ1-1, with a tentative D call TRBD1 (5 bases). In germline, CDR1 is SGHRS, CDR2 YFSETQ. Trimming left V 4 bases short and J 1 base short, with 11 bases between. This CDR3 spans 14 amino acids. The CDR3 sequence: CASSPQGQNTEAFF. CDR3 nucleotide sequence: TGCGCCAGCAGCCCCCAAGGACAGAACACTGAAGCTTTCTTT.

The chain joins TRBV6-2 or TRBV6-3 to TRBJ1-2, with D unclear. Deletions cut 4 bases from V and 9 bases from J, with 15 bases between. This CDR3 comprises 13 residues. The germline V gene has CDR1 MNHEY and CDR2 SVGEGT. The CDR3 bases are TGTGCCAGCAGTTCTTACATCGATCTGAGCTACACCTTC. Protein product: CASSSYIDLSYTF.

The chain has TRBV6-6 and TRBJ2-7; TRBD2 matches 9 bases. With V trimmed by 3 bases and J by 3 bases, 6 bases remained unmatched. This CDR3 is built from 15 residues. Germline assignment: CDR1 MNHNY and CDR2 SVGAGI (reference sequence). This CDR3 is CASSYGLAGVYEQYF. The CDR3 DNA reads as TGTGCCAGCAGTTATGGGTTAGCGGGGGTCTACGAGCAGTACTTC.

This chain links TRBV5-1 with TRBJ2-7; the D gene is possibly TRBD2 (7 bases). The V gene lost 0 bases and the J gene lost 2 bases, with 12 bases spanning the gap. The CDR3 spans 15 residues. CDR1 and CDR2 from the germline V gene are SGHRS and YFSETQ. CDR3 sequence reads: CASSLEAGAPYEQYF. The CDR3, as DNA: TGCGCCAGCAGCTTGGAGGCGGGGGCCCCCTACGAGCAGTACTTC.

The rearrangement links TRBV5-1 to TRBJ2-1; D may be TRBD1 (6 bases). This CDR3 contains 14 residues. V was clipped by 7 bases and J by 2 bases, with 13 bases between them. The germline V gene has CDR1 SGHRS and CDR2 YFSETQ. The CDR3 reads CASSAGGPYNEQFF. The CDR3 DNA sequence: TGCGCCAGCTCCGCTGGGGGCCCCTACAATGAGCAGTTCTTC.

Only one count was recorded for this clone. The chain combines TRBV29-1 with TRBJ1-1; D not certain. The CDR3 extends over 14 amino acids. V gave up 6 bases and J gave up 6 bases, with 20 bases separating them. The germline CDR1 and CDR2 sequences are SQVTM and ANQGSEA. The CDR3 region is CSVYSWEGRSEAFF. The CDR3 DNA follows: TGCAGCGTCTATAGTTGGGAGGGTCGCTCTGAAGCTTTCTTT.

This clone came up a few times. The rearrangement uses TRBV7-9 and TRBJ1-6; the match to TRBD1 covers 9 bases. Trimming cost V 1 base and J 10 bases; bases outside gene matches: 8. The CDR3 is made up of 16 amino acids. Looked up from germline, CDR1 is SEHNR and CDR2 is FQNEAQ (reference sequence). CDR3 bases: TGTGCCAGCAGCTTAGGAAACAGGGGGCTAAAATCACCCCTCCACTTT. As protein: CASSLGNRGLKSPLHF.

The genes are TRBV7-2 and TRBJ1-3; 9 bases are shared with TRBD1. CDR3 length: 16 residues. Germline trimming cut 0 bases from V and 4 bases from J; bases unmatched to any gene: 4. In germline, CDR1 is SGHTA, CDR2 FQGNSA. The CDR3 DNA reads TGTGCCAGCAGCTTAGCCTACAGGGGGCGCGGAAACACCATATATTTT. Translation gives CASSLAYRGRGNTIYF.

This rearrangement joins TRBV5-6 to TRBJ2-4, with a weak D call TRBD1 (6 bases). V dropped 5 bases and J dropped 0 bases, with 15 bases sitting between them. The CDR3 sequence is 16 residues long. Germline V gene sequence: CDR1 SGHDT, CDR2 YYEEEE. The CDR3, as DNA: TGTGCCAGCAGGCGACGGACAGTTCTAGCCAAAAACATTCAGTACTTC. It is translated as CASRRRTVLAKNIQYF.

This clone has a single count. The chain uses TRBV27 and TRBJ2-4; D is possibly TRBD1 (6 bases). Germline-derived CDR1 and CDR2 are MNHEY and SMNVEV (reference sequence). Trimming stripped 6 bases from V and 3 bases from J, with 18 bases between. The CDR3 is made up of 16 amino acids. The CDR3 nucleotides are TGTGCCAGCAGCCAGGGGTCCGGGGCGGTCAAAAACATTCAGTACTTC. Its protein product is CASSQGSGAVKNIQYF.

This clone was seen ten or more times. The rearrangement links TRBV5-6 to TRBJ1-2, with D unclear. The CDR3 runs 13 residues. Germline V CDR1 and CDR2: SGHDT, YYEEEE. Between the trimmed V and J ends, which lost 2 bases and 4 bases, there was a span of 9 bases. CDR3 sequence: CASSFLGSYGYTF. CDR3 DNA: TGTGCCAGCAGCTTTTTGGGGAGCTATGGCTACACCTTC.

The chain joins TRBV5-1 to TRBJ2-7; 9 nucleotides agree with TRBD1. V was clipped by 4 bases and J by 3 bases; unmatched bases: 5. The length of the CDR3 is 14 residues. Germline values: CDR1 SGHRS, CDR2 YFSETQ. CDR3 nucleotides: TGCGCCAGCAGCCTAGGGACAGGGCTCTACGAGCAGTACTTC. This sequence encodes CASSLGTGLYEQYF.

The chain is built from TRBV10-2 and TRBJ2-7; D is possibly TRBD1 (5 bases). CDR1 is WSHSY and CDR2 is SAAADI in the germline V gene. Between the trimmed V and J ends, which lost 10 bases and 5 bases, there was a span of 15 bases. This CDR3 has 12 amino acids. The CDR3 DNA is TGCGCCACAGCGACAGAACTGAACGAGCAGTACTTC. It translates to CATATELNEQYF.

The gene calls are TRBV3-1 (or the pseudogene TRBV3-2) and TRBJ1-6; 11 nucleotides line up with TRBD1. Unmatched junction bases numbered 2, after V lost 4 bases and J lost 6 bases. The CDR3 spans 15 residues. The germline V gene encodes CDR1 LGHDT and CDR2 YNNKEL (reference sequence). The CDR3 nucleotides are TGTGCCAGCAGCCCCGGACAGGGGGCTAATTCACCCCTCCACTTT. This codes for CASSPGQGANSPLHF.

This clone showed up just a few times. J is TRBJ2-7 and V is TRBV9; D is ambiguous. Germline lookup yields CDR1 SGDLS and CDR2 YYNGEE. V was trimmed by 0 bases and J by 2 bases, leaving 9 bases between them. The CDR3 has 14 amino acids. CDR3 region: CASSVDLRPYEQYF. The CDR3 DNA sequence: TGTGCCAGCAGCGTAGATCTCAGGCCCTACGAGCAGTACTTC.